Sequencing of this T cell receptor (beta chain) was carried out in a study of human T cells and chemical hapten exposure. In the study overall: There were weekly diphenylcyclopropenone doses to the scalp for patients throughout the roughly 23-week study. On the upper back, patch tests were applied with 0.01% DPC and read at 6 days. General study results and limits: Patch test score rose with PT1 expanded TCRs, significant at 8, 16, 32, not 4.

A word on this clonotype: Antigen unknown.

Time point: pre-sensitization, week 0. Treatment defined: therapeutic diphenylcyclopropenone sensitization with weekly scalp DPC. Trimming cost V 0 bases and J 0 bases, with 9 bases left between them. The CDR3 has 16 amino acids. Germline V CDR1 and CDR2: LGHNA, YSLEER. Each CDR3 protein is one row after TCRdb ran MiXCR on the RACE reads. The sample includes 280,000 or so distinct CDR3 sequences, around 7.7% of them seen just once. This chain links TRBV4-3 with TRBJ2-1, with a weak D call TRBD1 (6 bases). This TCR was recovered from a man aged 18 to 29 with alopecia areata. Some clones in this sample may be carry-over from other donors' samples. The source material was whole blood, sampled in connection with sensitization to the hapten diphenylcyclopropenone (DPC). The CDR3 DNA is TGCGCCAGCAGCCAAGAACAGGGCCGCTCCTACAATGAGCAGTTCTTC. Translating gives CASSQEQGRSYNEQFF.